The sequence of this TCR beta chain was determined in a study of early T cells in non-severe SARS-CoV-2 infection. Across the study: The study sequenced bulk RNA from unsorted whole blood, with chains unpaired.

From the 5' RACE reads, TCRdb called clonotypes with MiXCR, one entry per CDR3 protein. The sample includes tens of thousands of distinct CDR3 sequences, less than 9.5% seen only once; the top ten take 3.5% to 4%. In germline, CDR1 is KGHSH, CDR2 LQKENI. This CDR3 contains 17 residues. V dropped 5 bases and J dropped 1; count of bases not matched to a gene: 6. V is TRBV18 and J is TRBJ2-3; 13 bases match TRBD2. Here the sequenced sample was whole blood, taken at baseline. The TCR originated in an adult who was a healthcare worker with PCR-confirmed SARS-CoV-2 infection or an uninfected control (not recorded which). The CDR3 loop reads CASSSRLAGGRTDTQYF. For the CDR3, the DNA is TGTGCCAGCTCATCCCGACTAGCGGGGGGACGCACAGATACGCAGTATTTT. Full variable domain (remainder filled in from reference TRBV18 and TRBJ2-3): NAGVMQNPRHLVRRRGQEARLRCSPMKGHSHVYWYRQLPEEGLKFMVYLQKENIIDESGMPKERFSAEFPKEGPSILRIQQVVRGDSAAYFCASSSRLAGGRTDTQYFGPGTRLTVL.